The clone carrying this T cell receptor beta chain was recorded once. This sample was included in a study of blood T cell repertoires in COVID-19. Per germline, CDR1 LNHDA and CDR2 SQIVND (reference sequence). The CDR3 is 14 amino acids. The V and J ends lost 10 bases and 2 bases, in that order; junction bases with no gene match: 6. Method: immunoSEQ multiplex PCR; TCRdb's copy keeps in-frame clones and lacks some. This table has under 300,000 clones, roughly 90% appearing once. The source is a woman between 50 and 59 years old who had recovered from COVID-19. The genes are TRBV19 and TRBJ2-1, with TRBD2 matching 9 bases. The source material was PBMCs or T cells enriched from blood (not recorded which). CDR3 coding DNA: TGTGCCACGGCGGGAGGGCGCACCTACAATGAGCAGTTCTTC. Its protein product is CATAGGRTYNEQFF.